These T cell receptor beta chains were read from a single sample in a study of cytomegalovirus exposure and HLA in healthy donors. Profiling relied on immunoSEQ multiplex PCR, and the TCRdb table lists in-frame clones only, not all of them. The table has around 90,000 clones, 65% seen once. Sequenced input: PBMCs. The receptors were sampled from a boy between 10 and 17 years old in good health and CMV-seropositive. Both conserved end residues are part of each CDR3. Fields, in order: clone size, D gene, J gene, V gene, CDR3 DNA, CDR3 protein. A D gene is named only where the DNA matches it firmly. Expanded clones are given a class, and other clones once, few, many or no size at all.

few	TRBD1	TRBJ2-7	TRBV15	TGTGCCACCAGCACGGGACAGGGTTACGAGCAGTACTTC	CATSTGQGYEQYF
.	.	TRBJ1-5	TRBV2	TGTGCCAGCAGTGAAGACAGGGTTGGCAATCAGCCCCAGCATTTT	CASSEDRVGNQPQHF
.	TRBD2	TRBJ2-5	TRBV7-2	TGTGCCAGCAGCTTAACCCCGGGAGGGACGCAGACCCAGTACTTC	CASSLTPGGTQTQYF
.	TRBD1	TRBJ2-7	TRBV19	TGTGCCAGTAACCCGACAGGGGTGGACGAGCAGTACTTC	CASNPTGVDEQYF
.	TRBD1	TRBJ2-5	TRBV28	TGTGCCAGCAGCCCTGGACAGGGGGCACGAGAGACCCAGTACTTC	CASSPGQGARETQYF
.	.	TRBJ2-1	TRBV30	TGTGCCTGGAGTGTAGGAACGGGAGCGGGTGAGCAGTTCTTC	CAWSVGTGAGEQFF
.	.	TRBJ1-5	TRBV19	TGTGCCAGTAGTATGAGACTTGTTAATCAGCCCCAGCATTTT	CASSMRLVNQPQHF
.	.	TRBJ2-2	TRBV6-5	TGTGCCAGCACGGTGCTAGGCCGAGGAGGCGGGGAGCTGTTTTTT	CASTVLGRGGGELFF
.	.	TRBJ2-2	TRBV7-3	TGTGCCAGCAGCCCTAACACGGGGGCCGGGGAGCTGTTTTTT	CASSPNTGAGELFF
.	.	TRBJ2-1	TRBV7-9	TGTGCCAGCAGTCCCCTTTCGGGAGCGGTTTACAATGAGCAGTTCTTC	CASSPLSGAVYNEQFF
.	TRBD1	TRBJ2-5	TRBV27	TGTGCCAGCAGTTTATCAGTAGGGACAGGGGAAGAGACCCAGTACTTC	CASSLSVGTGEETQYF
.	.	TRBJ1-2	TRBV5-1	TGCGCCAGCAGCTTATCCGGGAAATTAAACTACACCTTC	CASSLSGKLNYTF
.	.	TRBJ2-1	TRBV7-9	TGTGCCAGCAGCTCCACCTCGGGGGAGCAGTTCTTC	CASSSTSGEQFF
.	.	TRBJ1-2	TRBV29-1	TGCAGCGTTGGAGTAGGGGCAGATGGCTACACCTTC	CSVGVGADGYTF
.	.	TRBJ2-3	TRBV9	TGTGCCAGCAGCTTGGGGGCGGATACGCAGTATTTT	CASSLGADTQYF
.	.	TRBJ1-5	TRBV5-8	TGTGCCAGCAGCTTGTATTTCGGGGGTAACCAGCCCCAGCATTTT	CASSLYFGGNQPQHF
few	.	TRBJ1-4	TRBV21-1	TGTGCCAGCAGCCATCAAAGGGCCGACAGGACGAATGAAAAACTGTTTTTT	CASSHQRADRTNEKLFF
.	.	TRBJ2-1	TRBV5-1	TGCGCCAGCAGTCGGGTTGGGGGGAGCTCCTACAATGAGCAGTTCTTC	CASSRVGGSSYNEQFF
once	.	TRBJ1-2	TRBV19	TGTGCCAGTAGTATTACAGGGTTCAGCTACACCTTC	CASSITGFSYTF
.	.	TRBJ1-1	TRBV14	TGTGCCAGCAGCCAAGATCTGGGAGGGGTCCGGGGAACTGAAGCTTTCTTT	CASSQDLGGVRGTEAFF
.	.	TRBJ1-5	TRBV5-1	TGCGCCAGCAGCAGAGGGGGGGCGAATCAGCCCCAGCATTTT	CASSRGGANQPQHF
.	.	TRBJ2-1	TRBV5-1	TGCGCCAGCAGCTTGGTTCTTAGTGGTGAGCAGTTCTTC	CASSLVLSGEQFF
.	TRBD2	TRBJ2-7	TRBV5-4	TGTGCCAGCAGCACTACTAGCGGAACCTACGAGCAGTACTTC	CASSTTSGTYEQYF
.	TRBD2	TRBJ2-7	TRBV4-1	TGCGCCAGCAGCCAAGATGACTCGGGAGGCACCTACGAGCAGTACTTC	CASSQDDSGGTYEQYF
.	.	TRBJ2-2	TRBV4-2	TGTGCCAGCAGCCCAACACAGGGAAACACCGGGGAGCTGTTTTTT	CASSPTQGNTGELFF
.	.	TRBJ1-5	TRBV7-6	TGTGCCAGCAGCCTCGACAGAAATCAGCCCCAGCATTTT	CASSLDRNQPQHF
.	TRBD1	TRBJ2-7	TRBV29-1	TGCAGCGTTGATATTGGACAGGGTCGGCGCGAGCAGTACTTC	CSVDIGQGRREQYF
.	.	TRBJ2-1	TRBV5-1	TGCGCCAGCAGCTTGGAACAATACAATGAGCAGTTCTTC	CASSLEQYNEQFF
.	TRBD2	TRBJ2-3	TRBV30	TGTGCCTGGAGTGGGACTAGCGGGGGGGCAGATACGCAGTATTTT	CAWSGTSGGADTQYF
.	.	TRBJ2-1	TRBV5-1	TGCGCCAGCAGCCCGTCGCTAGCTTACAATGAGCAGTTCTTC	CASSPSLAYNEQFF
.	.	TRBJ2-7	TRBV30	TGTGCCTGGGATGACAGGAGGACCTACGAGCAGTACTTC	CAWDDRRTYEQYF
few	.	TRBJ2-7	TRBV6-1	TGTGCCAGCAGTGAATATCACTCCCCCTCCTACGAGCAGTACTTC	CASSEYHSPSYEQYF
few	.	TRBJ1-1	TRBV5-1	TGCGCCAGCAGTCCCCCCGTGAACACTGAAGCTTTCTTT	CASSPPVNTEAFF
.	TRBD1	TRBJ1-2	TRBV30	TGTGCCTCAGGTGGACAGGGGCAGAGCTACACCTTC	CASGGQGQSYTF
.	TRBD2	TRBJ2-7	TRBV19	TGTGCCAGTAGTACCGGGACTAGCGGTTACGAGCAGTACTTC	CASSTGTSGYEQYF
.	.	TRBJ2-7	TRBV25-1	TGTGCCAGCAGTGAATGGCTAGGGGTCGCCTACGAGCAGTACTTC	CASSEWLGVAYEQYF
.	TRBD2	TRBJ2-1	TRBV9	TGTGCCAGCAGCGTAGTAGGCGGGGGGGGTATAAATGAGCAGTTCTTC	CASSVVGGGGINEQFF
.	.	TRBJ1-2	TRBV4-3	TGCGCCAGCAGCCGACGGGACTCACCATCCTATGGCTACACCTTC	CASSRRDSPSYGYTF
.	.	TRBJ2-2	TRBV29-1	TGCAGCGTTGAAATGGGGGCTTGGGCCGGGGAGCTGTTTTTT	CSVEMGAWAGELFF
few	.	TRBJ2-3	TRBV9	TGTGCCAGCAGCGTCTTAGTCGGCACAGATACGCAGTATTTT	CASSVLVGTDTQYF
.	.	TRBJ2-7	TRBV6-5	TGTGCCAGCAGGTCCGGGGGACCCTACGAGCAGTACTTC	CASRSGGPYEQYF
.	TRBD1	TRBJ1-1	TRBV4-3	TGCGCCAGCAGCCAGGGGACAGGGGGAGCTTTCTTT	CASSQGTGGAFF
.	.	TRBJ2-7	TRBV7-9	TGTGCCAGCAGCTTAAACAGGCTGGAGTACGAGCAGTACTTC	CASSLNRLEYEQYF
few	TRBD1	TRBJ1-5	TRBV19	TGTGCCACTCAGATACAGGGGATTAATCAGCCCCAGCATTTT	CATQIQGINQPQHF
.	TRBD1	TRBJ1-2	TRBV18	TGTGCCAGCTCTCCTCGTCCGGGACAGGGGGTTTCGGGCTACACCTTC	CASSPRPGQGVSGYTF
.	.	TRBJ1-1	TRBV15	TGTGCCACCAGCAGAGCGGAGGGAAGAGCCATGAACACTGAAGCTTTCTTT	CATSRAEGRAMNTEAFF
.	TRBD2	TRBJ2-1	TRBV7-6	TGTGCCAGCAGCCAGTTATTAGCGGGGTCCTACAATGAGCAGTTCTTC	CASSQLLAGSYNEQFF
.	TRBD2	TRBJ2-1	TRBV19	TGTGCCAGTAGTGCCCTCCGCGGGAGTACTTCCTACAATGAGCAGTTCTTC	CASSALRGSTSYNEQFF
.	.	TRBJ1-4	TRBV18	TGTGCCAGCTCCCAAAAGGGGGATGAAAAACTGTTTTTT	CASSQKGDEKLFF
.	.	TRBJ1-3	TRBV15	TGTGCCACCAGCAGTGCGGGATATGGAAACACCATATATTTT	CATSSAGYGNTIYF